One sample yielded the 20 T cell receptor beta chains listed below, sequenced in a study of long-term antiretroviral therapy in people with HIV. An immunoSEQ assay, version v3.0, was performed at survey level. The table came from immunoSEQ multiplex PCR; TCRdb's copy has only in-frame clones and leaves some out. The table includes about 7,100 clones, roughly 84% detected once. The material was unsorted PBMCs, obtained 1.1 years after starting antiretroviral therapy. These receptors were collected from a man aged 40-50 years with HIV.

J is TRBJ2-7 and V is TRBV15; D is possibly TRBD1 or TRBD2 (5 bases each). The CDR3 extends over 15 amino acids. Germline V gene lookup returns CDR1 LNHNV and CDR2 YYDKDF (reference sequence). V was clipped by 0 bases and J by 0 bases, with 9 bases between them. In DNA, the CDR3 is TGTGCCACCAGCAGAGATAGAGGGGCCTCCTACGAGCAGTACTTC. Translating it yields CATSRDRGASYEQYF.

The chain joins TRBV25-1 to TRBJ2-2, with TRBD1 matching over 7 bases. CDR3 length: 15 residues. CDR1 and CDR2 from the germline V gene are MGHDK and SYGVNS. V lost 7 bases and J lost 5; bases outside the gene matches: 10. The CDR3 sequence: CASKPGDRVTGELFF. For the CDR3, the DNA is TGTGCCAGCAAGCCCGGCGACAGGGTAACCGGGGAGCTGTTTTTT. Drawing the rest from reference TRBV25-1 and TRBJ2-2, the complete variable domain is EADIYQTPRYLVIGTGKKITLECSQTMGHDKMYWYQQDPGMELHLIHYSYGVNSTEKGDLSSESTVSRIRTEHFPLTLESARPSHTSQYLCASKPGDRVTGELFFGEGSRLTVL.

This clone turned up a few times. The chain uses TRBV7-9 and TRBJ1-2, with a weak D call TRBD1 (6 bases). CDR1 and CDR2 from the germline V gene are SEHNR and FQNEAQ (reference sequence). CDR3 size: 14 residues. The V gene lost 5 bases and the J gene lost 0 bases, with 10 bases spanning the gap. In DNA, the CDR3 is TGTGCCAGCAGCGGTACAGGGTCTAACTATGGCTACACCTTC. Its translation is CASSGTGSNYGYTF.

The genes are TRBV15 and TRBJ1-1; no firm D call. Germline CDR1 and CDR2: LNHNV and YYDKDF (reference sequence). This CDR3 is 14 amino acids long. The ends were cut back, 3 bases at V and 5 bases at J, with 13 bases in the middle. The CDR3 region is CATSSPVSGTEAFF. CDR3 coding DNA: TGTGCCACCAGCAGCCCCGTTTCGGGGACTGAAGCTTTCTTT.

The CDR3 DNA is TGTGCCAGCAGCTTAGCCAGCGACTATGGCTACACCTTC. Protein product: CASSLASDYGYTF. This rearrangement joins TRBV7-9 to TRBJ1-2, with D uncertain. This CDR3 comprises 13 residues. Trimming stripped 0 bases from V and 3 bases from J, with 5 bases between. Germline V lookup: CDR1 SEHNR, CDR2 FQNEAQ (reference sequence).

The chain carries TRBV19 and TRBJ1-5; 9 bases are a match to TRBD1. From germline, CDR1 is LNHDA and CDR2 SQIVND (reference sequence). The V segment lost 7 bases and the J segment 6 bases; nucleotides outside the gene matches: 13. The CDR3 extends over 16 amino acids. Here the CDR3 DNA reads TGTGCCAGTATGGAGCGGGACAGGGCCCTCGGTCAGCCCCAGCATTTT. Translating it yields CASMERDRALGQPQHF.

The rearrangement uses TRBV6-5 and TRBJ2-4, with 7 bases aligning to TRBD1. The V segment lost 4 bases and the J segment 4 bases; nucleotides outside the gene matches: 10. The CDR3 totals 16 residues. Germline assignment: CDR1 MNHEY and CDR2 SVGAGI. The DNA of the CDR3 is TGTGCCAGCAGTTTCGGAGCGACAGGGTTGAAAAACATTCAGTACTTC. It is translated as CASSFGATGLKNIQYF.

The chain has TRBV29-1 and TRBJ2-1, with D possibly being TRBD1 or TRBD2 (5 bases each). V lost 6 bases and J 6 bases, leaving 9 bases between the germline ends. Looked up from germline, CDR1 is SQVTM and CDR2 is ANQGSEA. This CDR3 has 11 amino acids. CDR3 DNA sequence: TGCAGCGTGGGGACCTTCAATGAGCAGTTCTTC. It encodes CSVGTFNEQFF.

This clone was counted only a few times. V is TRBV6-1 and J is TRBJ1-2; 11 bases map to TRBD1. Germline assignment: CDR1 MNHNS and CDR2 SASEGT. The ends lost 6 bases at V and 2 bases at J; junction bases unmatched: 5. This CDR3 region has 15 residues. The CDR3 loop is CASSFGQGANYGYTF. The CDR3 region has the DNA TGTGCCAGCAGCTTCGGACAGGGGGCGAACTATGGCTACACCTTC.

This clone came up a few times. The chain has TRBV4-1 and TRBJ2-4; TRBD1 or TRBD2 may be the D gene (5 bases each). This CDR3 contains 18 residues. Trimming left V 0 bases short and J 8 bases short, with 23 bases between. Germline-derived CDR1 and CDR2 are MGHRA and YSYEKL. The CDR3 here is CASSQEGDPPSLSDIQYF. In DNA, the CDR3 is TGCGCCAGCAGCCAAGAGGGGGACCCCCCCTCGTTATCGGACATTCAGTACTTC.

CDR3 amino acids: CASSDLAGAYNEQFF. Written as DNA, the CDR3 is TGTGCCAGCAGCGACCTAGCGGGGGCCTACAATGAGCAGTTCTTC. This chain links TRBV7-3 with TRBJ2-1; TRBD2 matches 10 bases. Germline-derived CDR1 and CDR2 are SGHTA and FQGTGA. V was clipped by 5 bases and J by 2 bases; unmatched bases: 3. There are 15 residues in the CDR3.

The chain uses TRBV29-1 and TRBJ2-3, with TRBD2 matching 7 bases. Losses at the gene ends were 6 bases for V and 0 bases for J; bases not matched to a gene: 12. The CDR3 has 16 amino acids. Looked up from germline, CDR1 is SQVTM and CDR2 is ANQGSEA. This CDR3 is CSVGGTLGPSTDTQYF. The CDR3 DNA follows: TGCAGCGTGGGGGGGACTTTGGGGCCTAGCACAGATACGCAGTATTTT.

The CDR3 DNA reads as TGTGCCAGCAGCTTGGGGCGGGGGGGTTACAATGAGCAGTTCTTC. Protein sequence: CASSLGRGGYNEQFF. The chain carries TRBV5-4 and TRBJ2-1; 9 positions agree with TRBD2. V gave up 0 bases and J gave up 4 bases; unmatched junction bases: 2. There are 15 residues in the CDR3. The germline V gene encodes CDR1 SGHNT and CDR2 YYREEE (reference sequence).

V usage is TRBV30 and J usage is TRBJ2-7, with unresolved D. Deletions cut 2 bases from V and 2 bases from J, with 7 bases between. Germline V gene data show CDR1 as GTSNPN and CDR2 as SVGIG (reference sequence). This CDR3 is 12 amino acids long. The CDR3 sequence: CAWSLTPYEQYF. CDR3 in DNA: TGTGCCTGGAGTCTCACACCCTACGAGCAGTACTTC.

The chain employs TRBV11-2 and TRBJ1-1; D not resolved. CDR1 is SGHAT, CDR2 FQNNGV, per germline. V shed 5 bases and J shed 2 bases, with 12 bases lying between them. The CDR3 runs 14 residues. The CDR3 DNA is TGTGCCAGCAGCCCCTCAGGAGGTAACACTGAAGCTTTCTTT. It yields the protein CASSPSGGNTEAFF.

V is TRBV6-6 and J is TRBJ1-5; D remains ambiguous. V shed 2 bases and J shed 3 bases, with 8 bases lying between them. Germline lookup yields CDR1 MNHNY and CDR2 SVGAGI (reference sequence). The CDR3 loop spans 14 amino acids. The CDR3 DNA reads as TGTGCCAGCAGTTACCAGCTAGACAATCAGCCCCAGCATTTT. It specifies CASSYQLDNQPQHF.

V usage is TRBV5-1 and J usage is TRBJ2-3; TRBD2 is a possible D gene (5 bases). The germline gives CDR1 SGHRS, CDR2 YFSETQ. The CDR3 runs to 17 residues. Between the trimmed V and J ends, which lost 1 base and 4 bases, there was a span of 19 bases. The CDR3 DNA is TGCGCCAGCAGCTTGCGATGGGCGGGCCTAGACGCAGATACGCAGTATTTT. Translation gives CASSLRWAGLDADTQYF.

This rearrangement joins TRBV30 to TRBJ2-7; D is possibly TRBD1 (5 bases). The CDR3 is 14 residues long. V shed 1 base and J shed 0 bases, with 10 bases lying between them. The V gene's germline CDR1 is GTSNPN and CDR2 SVGIG (reference sequence). Written as DNA, the CDR3 is TGTGCCTGGAGTGCGACAGTTAGCTCCTACGAGCAGTACTTC. As protein: CAWSATVSSYEQYF.

The V and J genes are TRBV2 and TRBJ1-2, with 7 bases lining up with TRBD1. With V trimmed by 5 bases and J by 0 bases, 12 bases remained unmatched. The CDR3 has 17 residues. Looked up from germline, CDR1 is SNHLY and CDR2 is FYNNEI. As DNA, the CDR3 is TGTGCCAGCAGTCGAATGGGGACAGCGCAAACTAACTATGGCTACACCTTC. Translated, it gives CASSRMGTAQTNYGYTF.

The V gene is TRBV5-1, the J gene TRBJ2-7, with 8 nucleotides matching TRBD1. Per the germline V gene, CDR1 is SGHRS and CDR2 is YFSETQ. The CDR3 runs 13 residues. Losses at the gene ends were 0 bases for V and 7 bases for J; bases not matched to a gene: 3. The CDR3 DNA follows: TGCGCCAGCAGCTTGGTGACAGGGGTTGAGCAGTACTTC. This sequence encodes CASSLVTGVEQYF.